This entry lists 18 T cell receptor beta chains sequenced from one sample in a study of blood T cell repertoires in COVID-19. Some clones are missing from TCRdb's copy, which holds only in-frame ones; the method was immunoSEQ multiplex PCR. Of 450,000 or so clones listed, around nine tenths are singletons. Sequencing was performed on peripheral blood. All receptors derive from a man younger than 30 with COVID-19, enrolled during active disease.

The chain recombines TRBV6-5 with TRBJ2-2, with TRBD2 matching over 8 bases. The V gene end was trimmed by 10 bases and the J gene end by 8 bases; junction bases not matched to a gene: 12. Germline V gene sequence: CDR1 MNHEY, CDR2 SVGAGI. The CDR3 is 14 amino acids. CDR3: CATGLASLGGELFF. For the CDR3, the DNA is TGTGCCACTGGACTAGCTTCCCTCGGGGGGGAGCTGTTTTTT.

The chain has TRBV19 and TRBJ2-3, with TRBD2 matching 10 bases. V shed 7 bases and J 1 base; nucleotides not matched to a gene: 2. The length of the CDR3 is 14 residues. Looked up from germline, CDR1 is LNHDA and CDR2 is SQIVND (reference sequence). CDR3: CASTTSGGTDTQYF. CDR3 nucleotide sequence: TGTGCCAGTACCACTAGCGGGGGCACAGATACGCAGTATTTT.

The chain recombines TRBV12-5 with TRBJ1-5; D ambiguous. Germline CDR1 and CDR2: LGHNT and FRNRAP. V was pared by 5 bases and J by 1 base, with 12 bases between. The CDR3 totals 15 residues. DNA for the CDR3: TGTGCTAGTGGTAAACCCGACTTGAGCAATCAGCCCCAGCATTTT. Amino acids: CASGKPDLSNQPQHF.

CDR3 nucleotides: TGCGCCAGCAGCTTGGTCGGCAGGGCTAGCACAGATACGCAGTATTTT. Protein: CASSLVGRASTDTQYF. The chain employs TRBV5-1 and TRBJ2-3, with D possibly being TRBD1 (5 bases). The V and J ends lost 0 bases and 0 bases respectively, with 11 bases between them. The CDR3 is 16 residues long. Per the germline V gene, CDR1 is SGHRS and CDR2 is YFSETQ.

The V gene is TRBV30, the J gene TRBJ2-5, with a weak D call TRBD1 (6 bases). V dropped 1 base and J dropped 1 base, with 7 bases sitting between them. The CDR3 is made up of 13 amino acids. Per germline, CDR1 GTSNPN and CDR2 SVGIG (reference sequence). CDR3 DNA: TGTGCCTGGAGTGGACAGGTCCAAGAGACCCAGTACTTC. Translating it yields CAWSGQVQETQYF.

The rearrangement joins TRBV21-1 to TRBJ1-3. TRBV21-1 is deemed a pseudogene. CDR3 length: 14 residues. CDR3 region: CASSNGDSGNTIYF. The CDR3 coding sequence is TGTGCCAGCAGCAACGGGGACTCTGGAAACACCATATATTTT.

The chain has TRBV19 and TRBJ2-1; 9 positions agree with TRBD2. The CDR3 extends over 13 amino acids. Losses at the gene ends were 9 bases for V and 6 bases for J; bases not matched to a gene: 6. Germline lookup yields CDR1 LNHDA and CDR2 SQIVND (reference sequence). The CDR3 bases are TGTGCCAGCCGTCCTAGCGGGACCAATGAGCAGTTCTTC. It specifies CASRPSGTNEQFF. Together with reference TRBV19 and TRBJ2-1, the CDR3 gives the full variable domain: DGGITQSPKYLFRKEGQNVTLSCEQNLNHDAMYWYRQDPGQGLRLIYYSQIVNDFQKGDIAEGYSVSREKKESFPLTVTSAQKNPTAFYLCASRPSGTNEQFFGPGTRLTVL.

This chain uses TRBV11-2 with TRBJ1-1; no reliable D call. With 5 bases removed from V and 4 bases from J, the gap between germline ends came to 11 bases. CDR3 size: 13 residues. In germline, CDR1 is SGHAT, CDR2 FQNNGV. The CDR3 spells CASSLEGFTEAFF. The CDR3 bases are TGTGCCAGCAGCCTCGAGGGTTTCACTGAAGCTTTCTTT.

The rearrangement joins TRBV11-2 to TRBJ2-2; the D is unclear. The CDR3 runs to 15 residues. V lost 2 bases and J 4 bases, leaving 11 bases between the germline ends. The V gene's germline CDR1 is SGHAT and CDR2 FQNNGV. Here the CDR3 DNA reads TGTGCCAGCAGCTTATTTGAGGTGGCCACCGGGGAGCTGTTTTTT. Encoded protein: CASSLFEVATGELFF.

This chain links TRBV6-5 with TRBJ2-5; perhaps TRBD1 as D (5 bases). Deletions cut 6 bases from V and 1 base from J, with 12 bases between. The CDR3 is 14 residues long. Germline V gene sequence: CDR1 MNHEY, CDR2 SVGAGI. The CDR3 DNA follows: TGTGCCAGCAGGGTGGGGCCTCTCCAAGAGACCCAGTACTTC. The encoded protein is CASRVGPLQETQYF.

The chain combines TRBV7-2 with TRBJ1-4; the D is unclear. The CDR3 contains 14 residues. Germline V gene sequence: CDR1 SGHTA, CDR2 FQGNSA. V was trimmed by 3 bases and J by 5 bases, leaving 10 bases between them. The CDR3 DNA is TGTGCCAGCAGCTTTTACAGCCAGAATGAAAAACTGTTTTTT. Its protein is CASSFYSQNEKLFF.

V and J are TRBV6-5 and TRBJ2-7; possibly TRBD1 for D (6 bases). V dropped 5 bases and J dropped 5 bases, with 10 bases sitting between them. Looked up from germline, CDR1 is MNHEY and CDR2 is SVGAGI. The CDR3 covers 12 residues. The CDR3 bases are TGTGCCAGCAGTCCACAGGGTAACGAGCAGTACTTC. This sequence encodes CASSPQGNEQYF.

The chain recombines TRBV24-1 with TRBJ2-5; TRBD2 agrees at 12 bases. CDR1 and CDR2 (germline): KGHDR, SFDVKD. Trimming removed 6 bases from V and 1 base from J; junction bases left unmatched: 5. CDR3 size: 16 residues. CDR3 nucleotide sequence: TGTGCCACCAGTCCCGGACTAGCGGGGACCCAAGAGACCCAGTACTTC. This gives the protein CATSPGLAGTQETQYF.

This chain uses TRBV10-3 with TRBJ2-7; D might be TRBD1 (6 bases). The CDR3 is 12 residues long. The V end was cut by 5 bases, the J end by 5 bases, with 10 bases between. The V gene's germline CDR1 is ENHRY and CDR2 SYGVKD. In nucleotides, the CDR3 is TGTGCCATCAGTCCTCGGACAGACGAGCAGTACTTC. It codes for CAISPRTDEQYF.

This chain links TRBV5-4 with TRBJ2-7; D might be TRBD2 (5 bases). The CDR3 consists of 12 residues. CDR1 is SGHNT, CDR2 YYREEE, per germline (reference sequence). V lost 4 bases and J lost 2, with 7 bases in between. This CDR3 reads CASSTGAYEQYF. In DNA form, the CDR3 reads TGTGCCAGCAGCACCGGGGCCTACGAGCAGTACTTC.

The chain couples TRBV19 to TRBJ2-1, with 12 positions matching TRBD2. The V and J ends lost 7 bases and 9 bases, in that order; junction bases with no gene match: 10. The CDR3 has 15 amino acids. Germline V gene lookup returns CDR1 LNHDA and CDR2 SQIVND (reference sequence). The CDR3 sequence: CASIPRLAGDGEQFF. CDR3 sequence (DNA): TGTGCCAGTATTCCGAGACTAGCGGGAGACGGTGAGCAGTTCTTC.

The V call is TRBV6-6, the J call TRBJ1-5, with 12 positions matching TRBD1. From germline, CDR1 is MNHNY and CDR2 SVGAGI (reference sequence). V shed 6 bases and J 5 bases; nucleotides not matched to a gene: 17. The CDR3 has 19 residues. This CDR3 is CASSSLPGQGASIDQPQHF. Here the CDR3 DNA reads TGTGCCAGCAGCTCCCTTCCGGGACAGGGGGCGAGTATCGATCAGCCCCAGCATTTT.

This chain joins TRBV3-1 (or the pseudogene TRBV3-2) and TRBJ2-7; 8 nucleotides line up with TRBD2. Germline V gives CDR1 LGHDT, CDR2 YNNKEL (reference sequence). V lost 4 bases to trimming and J lost 5 bases; unmatched junction nucleotides: 7. CDR3 size: 14 residues. DNA of the CDR3: TGTGCCAGCAGCCGATTAGCGGGAAACAACGAGCAGTACTTC. Translated, it gives CASSRLAGNNEQYF.